Listed here is a single T cell receptor (beta chain). The target antigen is unknown. Germline loops: CDR1 MNHNS, CDR2 SASEGT. The CDR3 runs 18 residues. Trimming shortened V by 2 bases and J by 0 bases, and 16 bases separated the two germline ends. This sample was taken from a study of OX40 agonist ivuxolimab in advanced cancers. Study-wide results and caveats: Clonal expansion was seen in CD4+ and CD8+ blood T cells by week 6 at 0.1 to 3.0 mg/kg.

The method was immunoSEQ multiplex PCR; TCRdb's version includes in-frame clones alone and lacks a portion of them. Of around 83,000 clones listed, roughly nine tenths are singletons. The starting material was CD4+ or CD8+ T cells sorted from blood, obtained in a trial of the OX40 agonist ivuxolimab. The chain is built from TRBV6-1 and TRBJ1-4; D is possibly TRBD1 (6 bases). The clonotype comes from an adult with an advanced solid tumor such as melanoma, head and neck, liver or kidney cancer. CDR3 protein: CASSERRTARATNEKLFF. The CDR3 DNA reads TGTGCCAGCAGTGAAAGGAGGACAGCCAGAGCAACTAATGAAAAACTGTTTTTT.